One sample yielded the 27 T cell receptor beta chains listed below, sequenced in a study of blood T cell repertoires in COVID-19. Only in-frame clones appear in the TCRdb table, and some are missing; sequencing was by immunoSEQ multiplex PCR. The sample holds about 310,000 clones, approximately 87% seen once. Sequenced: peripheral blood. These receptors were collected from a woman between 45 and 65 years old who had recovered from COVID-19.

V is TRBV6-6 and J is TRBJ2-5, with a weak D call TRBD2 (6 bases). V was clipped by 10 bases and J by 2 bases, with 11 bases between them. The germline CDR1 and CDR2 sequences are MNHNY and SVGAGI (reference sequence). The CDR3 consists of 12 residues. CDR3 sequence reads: CATGSTQETQYF. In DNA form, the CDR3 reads TGTGCCACCGGGAGTACACAAGAGACCCAGTACTTC.

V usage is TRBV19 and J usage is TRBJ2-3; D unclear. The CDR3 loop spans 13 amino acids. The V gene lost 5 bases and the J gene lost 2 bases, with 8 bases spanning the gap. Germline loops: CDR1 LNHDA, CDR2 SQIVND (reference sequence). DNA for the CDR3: TGTGCCAGTAGTTCGCGACTCACAGATACGCAGTATTTT. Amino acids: CASSSRLTDTQYF.

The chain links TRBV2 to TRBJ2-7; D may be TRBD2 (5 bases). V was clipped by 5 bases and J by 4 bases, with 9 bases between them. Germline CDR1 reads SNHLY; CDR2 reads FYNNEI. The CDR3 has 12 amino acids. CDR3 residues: CASSRDYYEQYF. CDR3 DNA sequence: TGTGCCAGCAGTCGGGATTATTACGAGCAGTACTTC.

As DNA, the CDR3 is TGTGCCAGTAGTACTAGCGGGAGTTTTGATACGCAGTATTTT. It yields the protein CASSTSGSFDTQYF. The gene calls are TRBV19 and TRBJ2-3, with 10 nucleotides matching TRBD2. V gave up 4 bases and J gave up 6 bases; unmatched junction bases: 4. CDR1 and CDR2 (germline): LNHDA, SQIVND (reference sequence). The CDR3 is 14 amino acids.

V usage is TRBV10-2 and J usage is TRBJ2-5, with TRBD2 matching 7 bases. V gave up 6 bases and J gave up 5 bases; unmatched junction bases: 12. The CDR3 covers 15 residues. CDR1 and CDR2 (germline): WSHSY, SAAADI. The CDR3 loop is CASSENGRSDETQYF. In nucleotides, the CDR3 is TGCGCCAGCAGCGAAAACGGGAGGTCGGACGAGACCCAGTACTTC.

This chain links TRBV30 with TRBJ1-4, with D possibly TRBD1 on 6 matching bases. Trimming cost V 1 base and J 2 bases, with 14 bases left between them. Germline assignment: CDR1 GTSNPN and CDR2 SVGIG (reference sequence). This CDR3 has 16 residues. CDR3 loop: CAWSGGRGRTNEKLFF. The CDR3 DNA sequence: TGTGCCTGGAGTGGAGGGAGGGGGAGGACTAATGAAAAACTGTTTTTT.

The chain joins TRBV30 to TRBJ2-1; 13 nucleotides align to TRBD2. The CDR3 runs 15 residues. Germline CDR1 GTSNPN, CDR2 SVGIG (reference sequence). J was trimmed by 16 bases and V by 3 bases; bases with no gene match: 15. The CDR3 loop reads CAWSGGTSGNPHEFF. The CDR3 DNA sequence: TGTGCCTGGAGCGGAGGGACTAGCGGGAACCCCCATGAATTCTTC.

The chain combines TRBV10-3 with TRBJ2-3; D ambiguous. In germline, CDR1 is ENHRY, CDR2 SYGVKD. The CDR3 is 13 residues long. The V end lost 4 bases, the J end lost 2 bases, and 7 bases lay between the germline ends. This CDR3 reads CAISGSHTDTQYF. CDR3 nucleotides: TGTGCCATCAGTGGGTCCCACACAGATACGCAGTATTTT.

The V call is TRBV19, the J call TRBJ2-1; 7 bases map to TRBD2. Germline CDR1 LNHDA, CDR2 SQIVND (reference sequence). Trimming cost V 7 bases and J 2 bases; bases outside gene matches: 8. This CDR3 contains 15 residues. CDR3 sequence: CASNTGGVPYNEQFF. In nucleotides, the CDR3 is TGTGCCAGTAACACGGGAGGAGTCCCCTACAATGAGCAGTTCTTC.

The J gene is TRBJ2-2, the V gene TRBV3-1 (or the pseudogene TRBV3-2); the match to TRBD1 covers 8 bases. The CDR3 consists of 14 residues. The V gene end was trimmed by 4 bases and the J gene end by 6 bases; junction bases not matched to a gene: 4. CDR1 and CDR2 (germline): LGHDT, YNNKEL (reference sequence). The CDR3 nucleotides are TGTGCCAGCAGCCGCAGACAGGGGTCCGGGGAGCTGTTTTTT. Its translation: CASSRRQGSGELFF.

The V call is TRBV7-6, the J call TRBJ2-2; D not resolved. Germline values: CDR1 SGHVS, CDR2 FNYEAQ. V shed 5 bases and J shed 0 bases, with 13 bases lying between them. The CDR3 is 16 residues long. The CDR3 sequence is CASSVPSFPNTGELFF. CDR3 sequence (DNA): TGTGCCAGCAGCGTCCCGTCTTTTCCGAACACCGGGGAGCTGTTTTTT.

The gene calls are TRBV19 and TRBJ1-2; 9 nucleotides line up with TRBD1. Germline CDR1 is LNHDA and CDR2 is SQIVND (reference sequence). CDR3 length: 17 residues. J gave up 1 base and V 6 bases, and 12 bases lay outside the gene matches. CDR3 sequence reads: CASSTTSGTGLNYGYTF. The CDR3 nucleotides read TGTGCCAGTAGCACAACCTCCGGGACAGGGCTTAACTATGGCTACACCTTC.

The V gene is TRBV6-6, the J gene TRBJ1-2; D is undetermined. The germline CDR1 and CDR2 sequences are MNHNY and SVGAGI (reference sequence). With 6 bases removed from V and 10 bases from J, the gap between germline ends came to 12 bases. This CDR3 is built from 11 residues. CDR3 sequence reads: CASRRRDFYTF. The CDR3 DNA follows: TGTGCCAGCAGACGCCGGGATTTCTACACCTTC.

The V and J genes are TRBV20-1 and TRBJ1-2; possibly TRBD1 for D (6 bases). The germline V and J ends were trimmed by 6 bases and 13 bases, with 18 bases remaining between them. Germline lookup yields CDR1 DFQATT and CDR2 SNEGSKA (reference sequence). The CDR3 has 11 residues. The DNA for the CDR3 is TGCAGTGCCCCCGGGGGGCATCCAGCCACCTTC. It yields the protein CSAPGGHPATF.

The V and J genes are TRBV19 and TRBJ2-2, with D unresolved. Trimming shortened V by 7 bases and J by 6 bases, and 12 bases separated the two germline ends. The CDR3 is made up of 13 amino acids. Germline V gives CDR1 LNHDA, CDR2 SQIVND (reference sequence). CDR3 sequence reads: CASTAVEPGELFF. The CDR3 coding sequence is TGTGCCAGTACGGCGGTGGAACCCGGGGAGCTGTTTTTT. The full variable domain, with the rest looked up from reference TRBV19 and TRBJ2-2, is DGGITQSPKYLFRKEGQNVTLSCEQNLNHDAMYWYRQDPGQGLRLIYYSQIVNDFQKGDIAEGYSVSREKKESFPLTVTSAQKNPTAFYLCASTAVEPGELFFGEGSRLTVL.

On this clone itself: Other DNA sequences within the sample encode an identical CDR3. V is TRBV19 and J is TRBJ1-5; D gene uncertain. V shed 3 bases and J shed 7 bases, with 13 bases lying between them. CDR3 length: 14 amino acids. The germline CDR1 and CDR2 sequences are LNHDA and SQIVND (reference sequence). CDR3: CASSIEGRGQPQHF. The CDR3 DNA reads TGTGCCAGTAGTATTGAAGGTCGAGGGCAGCCCCAGCATTTT.

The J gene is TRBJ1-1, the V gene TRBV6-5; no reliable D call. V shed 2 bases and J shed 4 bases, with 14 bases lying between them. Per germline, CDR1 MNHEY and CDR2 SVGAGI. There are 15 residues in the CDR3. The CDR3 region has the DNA TGTGCCAGCAGTTACAATGGTGGTGGCGGCACTGAAGCTTTCTTT. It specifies CASSYNGGGGTEAFF.

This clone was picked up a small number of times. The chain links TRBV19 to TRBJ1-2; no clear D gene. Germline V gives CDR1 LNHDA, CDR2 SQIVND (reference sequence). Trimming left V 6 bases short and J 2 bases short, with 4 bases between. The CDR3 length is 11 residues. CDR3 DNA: TGTGCCAGTAGCGTGAACTATGGCTACACCTTC. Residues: CASSVNYGYTF.

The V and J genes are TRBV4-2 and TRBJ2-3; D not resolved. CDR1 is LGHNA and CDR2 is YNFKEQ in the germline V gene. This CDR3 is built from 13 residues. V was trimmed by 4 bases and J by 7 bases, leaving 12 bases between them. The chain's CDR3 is CASSLGSRNTQYF. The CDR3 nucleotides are TGTGCCAGCAGCCTCGGTTCGAGGAATACGCAGTATTTT.

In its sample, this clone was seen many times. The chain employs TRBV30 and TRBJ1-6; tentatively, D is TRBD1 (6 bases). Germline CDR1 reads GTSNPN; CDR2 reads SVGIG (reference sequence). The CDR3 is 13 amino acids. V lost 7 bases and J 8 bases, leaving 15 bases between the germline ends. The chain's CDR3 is CASGDKSYSPLHF. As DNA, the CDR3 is TGTGCCTCGGGGGACAAAAGTTATTCACCCCTCCACTTT. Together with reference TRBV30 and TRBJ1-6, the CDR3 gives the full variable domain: SQTIHQWPATLVQPVGSPLSLECTVEGTSNPNLYWYRQAAGRGLQLLFYSVGIGQISSEVPQNLSASRPQDRQFILSSKKLLLSDSGFYLCASGDKSYSPLHFGNGTRLTVT.

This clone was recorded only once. CDR3 DNA sequence: TGTGCCAGCAGACTAGACAGGGGGCATAGGCAGCCCCAGCATTTT. This gives the protein CASRLDRGHRQPQHF. J is TRBJ1-5 and V is TRBV6-5; 10 nucleotides agree with TRBD1. The V segment lost 6 bases and the J segment 7 bases; nucleotides outside the gene matches: 9. In germline, CDR1 is MNHEY, CDR2 SVGAGI. CDR3 length: 15 amino acids.

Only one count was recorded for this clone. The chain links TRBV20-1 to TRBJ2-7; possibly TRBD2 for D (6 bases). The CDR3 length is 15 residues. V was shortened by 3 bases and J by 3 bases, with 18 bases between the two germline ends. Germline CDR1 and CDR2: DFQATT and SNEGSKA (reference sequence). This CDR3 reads CSASPLGLAIYEQYF. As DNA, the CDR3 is TGCAGTGCTAGTCCCTTAGGGCTAGCGATCTACGAGCAGTACTTC.

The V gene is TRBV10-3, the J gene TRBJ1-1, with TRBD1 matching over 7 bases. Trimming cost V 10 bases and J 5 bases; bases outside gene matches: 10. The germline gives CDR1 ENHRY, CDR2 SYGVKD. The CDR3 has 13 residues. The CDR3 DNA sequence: TGTGCCAGGCGGGACAGCCCGGAGACTGAAGCTTTCTTT. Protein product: CARRDSPETEAFF.

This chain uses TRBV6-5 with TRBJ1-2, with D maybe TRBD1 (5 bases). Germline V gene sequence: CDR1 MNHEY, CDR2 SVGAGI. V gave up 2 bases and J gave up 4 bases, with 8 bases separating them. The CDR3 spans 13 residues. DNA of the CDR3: TGTGCCAGCAGTTACCAGGGAACCTATGGCTACACCTTC. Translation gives CASSYQGTYGYTF.

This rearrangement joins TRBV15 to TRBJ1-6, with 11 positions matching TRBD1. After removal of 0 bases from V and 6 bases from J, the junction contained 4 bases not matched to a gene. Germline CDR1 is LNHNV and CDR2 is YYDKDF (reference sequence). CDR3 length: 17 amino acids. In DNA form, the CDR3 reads TGTGCCACCAGCAGAGAGGGGACAGGGGGTTTTAATTCACCCCTCCACTTT. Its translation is CATSREGTGGFNSPLHF.

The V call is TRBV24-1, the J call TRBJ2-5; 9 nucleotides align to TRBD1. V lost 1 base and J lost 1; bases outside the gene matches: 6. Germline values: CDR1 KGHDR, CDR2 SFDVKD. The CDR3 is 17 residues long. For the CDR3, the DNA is TGTGCCACCAGTGATTTTGCGGGACAGGGCTTCCAAGAGACCCAGTACTTC. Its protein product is CATSDFAGQGFQETQYF.

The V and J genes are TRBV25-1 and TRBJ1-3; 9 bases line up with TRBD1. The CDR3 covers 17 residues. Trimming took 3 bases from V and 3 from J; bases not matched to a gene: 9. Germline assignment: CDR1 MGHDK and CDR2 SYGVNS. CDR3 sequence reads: CASSDGTGRFDGNTIYF. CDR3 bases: TGTGCCAGCAGTGACGGGACAGGGAGGTTCGATGGAAACACCATATATTTT.